Each of the 16 T cell receptor beta chains below was sequenced from the same sample in a study of blood T cell repertoires in COVID-19. Clones were sequenced by immunoSEQ multiplex PCR, and TCRdb holds only the in-frame ones, with some missing. This repertoire shows 150,000 or so clones, 92% found once; its top ten account for roughly 5%. The material sequenced was peripheral blood. The receptors were sampled from a man under 40 with COVID-19, enrolled during active disease.

The chain combines TRBV7-3 with TRBJ2-1, with D possibly being TRBD1 (5 bases). V lost 3 bases to trimming and J lost 4 bases, with 7 bases between them. Germline V gene data show CDR1 as SGHTA and CDR2 as FQGTGA. This CDR3 is built from 13 residues. CDR3 residues: CASSLTDYNEQFF. The CDR3 nucleotides are TGTGCCAGCAGCTTGACAGATTACAATGAGCAGTTCTTC.

The chain joins TRBV9 to TRBJ1-2, with D unclear. CDR1 SGDLS and CDR2 YYNGEE come from the germline V gene. Trimming removed 3 bases from V and 5 bases from J, with 11 bases in between. CDR3 length: 13 residues. This CDR3 is CASSAGVLYGYTF. DNA of the CDR3: TGTGCCAGCAGCGCCGGGGTTCTTTATGGCTACACCTTC. Complete variable domain (other parts from reference TRBV9 and TRBJ1-2): DSGVTQTPKHLITATGQRVTLRCSPRSGDLSVYWYQQSLDQGLQFLIQYYNGEERAKGNILERFSAQQFPDLHSELNLSSLELGDSALYFCASSAGVLYGYTFGSGTRLTVV.

The V call is TRBV5-1, the J call TRBJ2-1, with 8 bases matching TRBD2. Germline V lookup: CDR1 SGHRS, CDR2 YFSETQ. J was trimmed by 8 bases and V by 1 base; bases with no gene match: 5. This CDR3 is built from 14 residues. The CDR3 spells CASSLYTGGDEQFF. The DNA for the CDR3 is TGCGCCAGCAGCTTGTATACGGGAGGGGATGAGCAGTTCTTC.

This chain connects TRBV4-2 to TRBJ1-2, with a possible D match to TRBD1 (6 bases). Trimming left V 3 bases short and J 3 bases short, with 17 bases between. The CDR3 loop spans 16 amino acids. Germline V gene data show CDR1 as LGHNA and CDR2 as YNFKEQ. The CDR3 nucleotides are TGTGCCAGCAGCCAGACGAGCGGGGGGGCCGACTATGGCTACACCTTC. Translating gives CASSQTSGGADYGYTF.

This clone was found once. This sequence joins TRBV4-1 and TRBJ1-2; D gene ambiguous. The V end was cut by 3 bases, the J end by 2 bases, with 7 bases between. Germline CDR1 and CDR2: MGHRA and YSYEKL. This CDR3 has 13 residues. This CDR3 is CASSHDMNYGYTF. CDR3 nucleotides: TGCGCCAGCAGCCACGACATGAACTATGGCTACACCTTC.

The chain joins TRBV2 to TRBJ1-5; D not resolved. The V and J ends lost 1 base and 0 bases respectively, with 7 bases between them. The germline V gene has CDR1 SNHLY and CDR2 FYNNEI. The CDR3 covers 15 residues. CDR3 amino acids: CASSEVRLSNQPQHF. In nucleotides, the CDR3 is TGTGCCAGCAGTGAAGTTCGACTTAGCAATCAGCCCCAGCATTTT.

The gene calls are TRBV27 and TRBJ2-5, with 7 bases matching TRBD1. Germline lookup yields CDR1 MNHEY and CDR2 SMNVEV (reference sequence). With V trimmed by 5 bases and J by 4 bases, 10 bases remained unmatched. The CDR3 runs 15 residues. The CDR3 protein is CASSLRTGFTETQYF. For the CDR3, the DNA is TGTGCCAGCAGTCTCCGGACAGGCTTCACAGAGACCCAGTACTTC.

The chain carries TRBV5-6 and TRBJ1-6; maybe TRBD1 (5 bases). This CDR3 has 18 amino acids. The germline V gene encodes CDR1 SGHDT and CDR2 YYEEEE. Deletions cut 2 bases from V and 4 bases from J, with 19 bases between. The CDR3 coding sequence is TGTGCCAGCAGCTTTTGGGGTACGTCGGGACTTTATAATTCACCCCTCCACTTT. Amino acid sequence: CASSFWGTSGLYNSPLHF.

This clone was recorded only once. The CDR3 region is CASSDGRAGTYEQYF. The CDR3 DNA sequence: TGTGCCAGCAGTGATGGGCGGGCGGGGACCTACGAGCAGTACTTC. This sequence joins TRBV25-1 and TRBJ2-7; TRBD2 is a possible D gene (6 bases). V lost 3 bases and J lost 2, with 14 bases in between. CDR1 is MGHDK, CDR2 SYGVNS, per germline. There are 15 residues in the CDR3.

The chain has TRBV27 and TRBJ2-1; 12 bases map to TRBD2. The germline gives CDR1 MNHEY, CDR2 SMNVEV (reference sequence). The CDR3 is 14 residues long. Trimming took 5 bases from V and 8 from J; bases not matched to a gene: 4. CDR3: CASSQLAGGYEQFF. In nucleotides, the CDR3 is TGTGCCAGCAGTCAACTAGCGGGGGGATATGAGCAGTTCTTC.

The rearrangement joins TRBV10-3 to TRBJ1-2; D might be TRBD1 (5 bases). CDR3 size: 14 residues. Germline V gene data show CDR1 as ENHRY and CDR2 as SYGVKD. Trimming took off 0 bases at V and 8 bases at J, with 13 bases between the two ends. The CDR3 DNA reads TGTGCCATCAGTGAGTCGGGAGGGGCGTGGGGCTACACCTTC. Its translation: CAISESGGAWGYTF.

This clone was seen once. V is TRBV12-3 or TRBV12-4 and J is TRBJ1-5; D is unclear. Trimming took 5 bases from V and 9 from J, leaving 8 bases between them. The CDR3 is 11 amino acids. CDR3 sequence (DNA): TGTGCCAGCAGTCACTCGGGGCCCCAGCATTTT. Protein: CASSHSGPQHF.

The chain's CDR3 is CASSLAGLPYGYTF. The CDR3 DNA reads as TGTGCCAGCAGCTTAGCCGGACTGCCTTATGGCTACACCTTC. The V and J genes are TRBV7-8 and TRBJ1-2; D gene uncertain. CDR1 SGHVS and CDR2 FQNEAQ come from the germline V gene. The germline V and J ends were trimmed by 0 bases and 5 bases, with 10 bases remaining between them. The CDR3 is made up of 14 amino acids.

The chain joins TRBV28 to TRBJ1-5; D is undetermined. The CDR3 extends over 10 amino acids. V shed 4 bases and J shed 7 bases, with 2 bases lying between them. Germline CDR1 MDHEN, CDR2 SYDVKM. CDR3 DNA sequence: TGTGCCAGCAGTTCGCAGCCCCAGCATTTT. Protein sequence: CASSSQPQHF. The full variable domain, with the rest looked up from reference TRBV28 and TRBJ1-5, is DVKVTQSSRYLVKRTGEKVFLECVQDMDHENMFWYRQDPGLGLRLIYFSYDVKMKEKGDIPEGYSVSREKKERFSLILESASTNQTSMYLCASSSQPQHFGDGTRLSIL.

The chain recombines TRBV25-1 with TRBJ1-1, with D perhaps TRBD1 (6 bases). The germline gives CDR1 MGHDK, CDR2 SYGVNS. CDR3 size: 14 residues. The V and J ends lost 6 bases and 1 base respectively, with 12 bases between them. The CDR3 protein is CASRTGNTNTEAFF. In DNA form, the CDR3 reads TGTGCCAGCAGAACAGGGAATACGAACACTGAAGCTTTCTTT. Complete variable domain (other parts from reference TRBV25-1 and TRBJ1-1): EADIYQTPRYLVIGTGKKITLECSQTMGHDKMYWYQQDPGMELHLIHYSYGVNSTEKGDLSSESTVSRIRTEHFPLTLESARPSHTSQYLCASRTGNTNTEAFFGQGTRLTVV.

This sequence joins TRBV30 and TRBJ1-3; no clear D. The CDR3 is 15 residues long. V lost 3 bases, J lost 4 bases, and 16 bases lay in between. Germline-derived CDR1 and CDR2 are GTSNPN and SVGIG (reference sequence). The CDR3 bases are TGTGCCTGGAGCCCCCGGCGGAGTAGGGGAAACACCATATATTTT. Amino acid sequence: CAWSPRRSRGNTIYF.